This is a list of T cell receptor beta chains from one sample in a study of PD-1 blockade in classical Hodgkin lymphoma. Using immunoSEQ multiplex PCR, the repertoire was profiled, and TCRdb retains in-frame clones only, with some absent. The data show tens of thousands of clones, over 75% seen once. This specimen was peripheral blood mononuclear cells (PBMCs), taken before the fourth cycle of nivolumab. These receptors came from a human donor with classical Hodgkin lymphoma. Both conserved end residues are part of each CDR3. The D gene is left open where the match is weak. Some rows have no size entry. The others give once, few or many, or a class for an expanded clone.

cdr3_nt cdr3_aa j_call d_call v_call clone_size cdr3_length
TGTGCCAGCAGTGGGACCTCTAGCGGAGGGTTTTACAATGAGCAGTTCTTC CASSGTSSGGFYNEQFF TRBJ2-1 TRBD2 TRBV28 NA 17
TGTGCCAGCAGTCCGGGGACAGGGAAGGAGTTTGGTGGCTACACCTTC CASSPGTGKEFGGYTF TRBJ1-2 TRBD1 TRBV28 NA 16
TGTGCCAGCAGCTACGGCGCGGGGGGGAACACCGGGGAGCTGTTTTTT CASSYGAGGNTGELFF TRBJ2-2 TRBD2 TRBV5-4 NA 16
TGTGCCAGCAGCTCCAGGGGGCCTGAAGCTTTCTTT CASSSRGPEAFF TRBJ1-1 TRBD1 TRBV13 NA 12
TGTGCCAGTAGTATAGTTGGGGTCGGAGAAAAACTGTTTTTT CASSIVGVGEKLFF TRBJ1-4 NA TRBV19 NA 14
TGTGCCAGCAGTTTATCGAGGCAGGGGACCGATACGCAGTATTTT CASSLSRQGTDTQYF TRBJ2-3 NA TRBV27 NA 15
TGTGCCAGCAGCTTAGGCGTCTCTGGAAACACCATATATTTT CASSLGVSGNTIYF TRBJ1-3 NA TRBV7-6 once 14
TGTGCCAGCAGCCCAGGTTTGAACACTGAAGCTTTCTTT CASSPGLNTEAFF TRBJ1-1 NA TRBV6-5 medium-sized 13
TGTGCCTGGAGGCAGGACAGGGTCTATGGCTACACCTTC CAWRQDRVYGYTF TRBJ1-2 TRBD1 TRBV30 NA 13
TGTGCCAGCAGTTCCCGGACAGGGGGCAGGGAAAAACTGTTTTTT CASSSRTGGREKLFF TRBJ1-4 TRBD1 TRBV28 NA 15
TGTGCCAGCAGCGCCCGCCAATGGGCTAGCGGGGGGGCCGGGACAGATACGCAGTATTTT CASSARQWASGGAGTDTQYF TRBJ2-3 TRBD2 TRBV9 NA 20
TGCGCCAGCAGCTCTACGTGGGGGGGCACTGAAGCTTTCTTT CASSSTWGGTEAFF TRBJ1-1 NA TRBV4-1 once 14
TGCGCCAGCAGCCAAGATGTACAGCCCTATGGCTACACCTTC CASSQDVQPYGYTF TRBJ1-2 NA TRBV4-1 NA 14
TGTGCCTGGAGAAGTCTAGCGGGACGGGAGCAGTTCTTC CAWRSLAGREQFF TRBJ2-1 TRBD2 TRBV30 once 13
TGCAGCGTTGGTTCGAACTATGGCTACACCTTC CSVGSNYGYTF TRBJ1-2 NA TRBV29-1 NA 11
TGTGCCAGCAGCGCAGACAGGGTGGACACCATATATTTT CASSADRVDTIYF TRBJ1-3 TRBD1 TRBV7-6 NA 13
TGCGCCAGCAGCCAAGATCGGACAGCCAACACTGAAGCTTTCTTT CASSQDRTANTEAFF TRBJ1-1 NA TRBV4-3 NA 15
TGTGCCAGCAAAACCTATAGCGGGAGGGTGGTAGATACGCAGTATTTT CASKTYSGRVVDTQYF TRBJ2-3 TRBD2 TRBV27 NA 16
TGTGCCAGCAGCCTCGAGACAGGGATTGTGTACTTC CASSLETGIVYF TRBJ2-7 TRBD1 TRBV7-2 once 12
TGTGCCAGCAGAGGGACACCCTGGGAAGAGACCCAGTACTTC CASRGTPWEETQYF TRBJ2-5 NA TRBV28 NA 14
TGCGCCAGCAGCATTCAAGAGACCCAGTACTTC CASSIQETQYF TRBJ2-5 NA TRBV4-1 few 11
TGTGCCAGCAGCTTACTTGGGACAGGTAACACTGAAGCTTTCTTT CASSLLGTGNTEAFF TRBJ1-1 TRBD1 TRBV7-9 NA 15
TGTGCCAGCAGCGTAGAGGGAGGAGGCCAGCCCCAGCATTTT CASSVEGGGQPQHF TRBJ1-5 NA TRBV9 NA 14
TGTGCCAGCAGTTTATCTGGCAGGGGGGTGGGCGGCCAGTACTTC CASSLSGRGVGGQYF TRBJ2-5 NA TRBV28 NA 15
TGTGCCAGCAGCTTAGCACTCGGAGCGGGACGGACCGTATCGCAGTACTTC CASSLALGAGRTVSQYF TRBJ2-7 TRBD2 TRBV7-2 NA 17
TGTGCCATCAGTGAGGGAAGGGGGCACACTGAAGCTTTCTTT CAISEGRGHTEAFF TRBJ1-1 TRBD1 TRBV10-3 NA 14
TGTGCCTGGACTCCACGGAGGCTAGCGGTCTACGAGCAGTACTTC CAWTPRRLAVYEQYF TRBJ2-7 TRBD2 TRBV30 NA 15
TGTGCCAGCAGTTACACTCCCGACGGCAATTCACCCCTCCACTTT CASSYTPDGNSPLHF TRBJ1-6 NA TRBV6-5 few 15
TGTGCCTGGGGAGACAGCGGTAATTCACCCCTCCACTTT CAWGDSGNSPLHF TRBJ1-6 NA TRBV30 NA 13
TGTGCCACCACCGGACTAGCGGGAAGCGAGCAGTACTTC CATTGLAGSEQYF TRBJ2-7 TRBD2 TRBV19 NA 13
TGCAGCGTTGTCCCGGGATACAATGAGCAGTTCTTC CSVVPGYNEQFF TRBJ2-1 NA TRBV29-1 NA 12
TGCGCCAGCAGCTTGGGGACGGAAAAGGAAGCTTTCTTT CASSLGTEKEAFF TRBJ1-1 NA TRBV5-1 NA 13
TGTGCCACCAGCAGAGATAAGGGGTACCCCTACAATGAGCAGTTCTTC CATSRDKGYPYNEQFF TRBJ2-1 NA TRBV15 NA 16
TGTGCCAGCAGCTTGAGGGATACGCAGTATTTT CASSLRDTQYF TRBJ2-3 NA TRBV5-4 NA 11
TGTGCCAGCAGTTACGAGCAGGGGGGTGAAAAACTGTTTTTT CASSYEQGGEKLFF TRBJ1-4 TRBD1 TRBV6-5 NA 14
TGTGCCAGCAGAAAGAGTGGGGGTTTGTCGTCTACGCAGTATTTT CASRKSGGLSSTQYF TRBJ2-3 NA TRBV7-2 NA 15
TGTGCCAGCAGACCAGGGACAGGCTACGAGCAGTACTTC CASRPGTGYEQYF TRBJ2-7 TRBD1 TRBV28 NA 13
TGTGCCACCAGCAGGCTTCCGGGACTAGCGGGTGGGGGAGCCTACGAGCAGTACTTC CATSRLPGLAGGGAYEQYF TRBJ2-7 TRBD2 TRBV15 NA 19
TGCGCCAGTACCAGGTGGGGCGTGGGTGAAGCTTTCTTT CASTRWGVGEAFF TRBJ1-1 NA TRBV4-1 NA 13
TGTGCCACCACGGGGACGCGGAATCAGCCCCAGCATTTT CATTGTRNQPQHF TRBJ1-5 NA TRBV28 NA 13
TGTGCCAGCAGCTTAGTGGCGGACTACAATGAGCAGTTCTTC CASSLVADYNEQFF TRBJ2-1 NA TRBV7-3 NA 14
TGTGCCAGCAGAATGACAGGGATTGACAATCAGCCCCAGCATTTT CASRMTGIDNQPQHF TRBJ1-5 TRBD1 TRBV6-1 NA 15
TGTGCCAGTAGTCCACAGGGGGCTGGCTACACCTTC CASSPQGAGYTF TRBJ1-2 TRBD1 TRBV19 NA 12
TGTGCCAGTAGTATGTATGGACAGAGTAACACTGAAGCTTTCTTT CASSMYGQSNTEAFF TRBJ1-1 NA TRBV19 NA 15
TGTGCCAGCAGTTTCGGCGGGGGCCCGTGGGATACGCAGTATTTT CASSFGGGPWDTQYF TRBJ2-3 NA TRBV9 NA 15
TGTGCCAGCAACCCTTCCCTGCGGGCCACAGATACGCAGTATTTT CASNPSLRATDTQYF TRBJ2-3 NA TRBV28 NA 15